The entry below gives a single T cell receptor (beta chain) sequence along with its context. Antigen: not known. One base away lies a much larger clone, so this may be a sequencing read error. CDR3 length equals 16 residues. The germline CDR1 and CDR2 sequences are LGHNA and YSLEER. At least 7 million PBMCs were isolated per sample. A second roughly 7 to 12 cycle PCR used barcoded and J-beta primers. MiXCR was run by TCRdb on the 5' RACE reads, yielding one entry per CDR3 protein. The table has roughly 900,000 distinct CDR3 sequences, more than 25% seen once. This entry is derived from a study of blood T cells in healthy people across ages. Findings and limits, study-wide: Among long-lived donors, naive CD4+ cells were more numerous and diversity higher than in aged donors.

The sample was blood. The chain couples TRBV4-3 to TRBJ2-6, with D perhaps being TRBD1 or TRBD2 (5 bases each). This TCR derives from an elderly woman in good health. The CDR3 sequence is CASSQALGAGANVRTF. The DNA of the CDR3 is TGCGCCAGCAGCCAAGCTCTCGGGGCTGGGGCCAACGTCCGGACTTTC.